This is a list of T cell receptor beta chains from one sample in a study of T cells after yellow fever vaccination. TCRdb called the 5' RACE reads again in MiXCR, with one record for every CDR3 protein. This repertoire shows around 100,000 distinct CDR3 sequences, 7% to 8.5% found once; its top ten account for 25%. Sample: CD8+ T cells sorted from PBMCs, taken 45 days after the yellow fever booster vaccination. The receptors come from a man aged 30 to 45 who received the YFV17D yellow fever vaccine. The CDR3 runs from the conserved cysteine through the conserved F or W. A D gene is named only where the DNA matches it firmly. Clone size is given for some rows only: seen once, a few or many times, or a class if the clone is expanded.

V gene,J gene,clone size,D gene,CDR3 length,CDR3 DNA,CDR3 protein
TRBV4-3,TRBJ2-1,many,TRBD2,16,TGCGCCAGCAGCCAAGGGGATAGCGGGAGGGGTAGTGAGCAGTTCTTC,CASSQGDSGRGSEQFF
TRBV20-1,TRBJ2-1,many,-,12,TGCAGTGCTAGCGCGTCCCTCAATGAGCAGTTCTTC,CSASASLNEQFF
TRBV9,TRBJ2-1,many,-,14,TGTGCCAGCAGCGCCGCTGTGGGGTTGCGTGAGCAGTTCTTC,CASSAAVGLREQFF
TRBV29-1,TRBJ2-7,many,-,14,TGCAGCGTTGAAGGCCCCGAGAGCTCCTACGAGCAGTACTTC,CSVEGPESSYEQYF
TRBV28,TRBJ2-5,many,-,13,TGTGCCAGCAGTTTTGGGGGCGCGAAGACCCAGTACTTC,CASSFGGAKTQYF
TRBV6-5,TRBJ2-7,many,TRBD2,18,TGTGCCAGCAGTTACTCGAATCAGGAGGGGACTATCACCTACGAGCAGTACTTC,CASSYSNQEGTITYEQYF
TRBV6-1,TRBJ2-1,many,TRBD1,13,TGTGCCAGCAGCTTCAGGGGGTACAATGAGCAGTTCTTC,CASSFRGYNEQFF
TRBV7-8,TRBJ1-1,many,TRBD1,14,TGTGCCAGCAGCCAGACAGGGGCGAACACTGAAGCTTTCTTT,CASSQTGANTEAFF
TRBV4-2,TRBJ2-1,few,TRBD2,17,TGTGCCAGCAGCCAAGTCGTAACTAGCGGGAGAAGCAATGAGCAGTTCTTC,CASSQVVTSGRSNEQFF
TRBV24-1,TRBJ2-5,-,TRBD2,16,TGTGCCACCAGTGATCCGGCTCGGGAGGGCCAAGAGACCCAGTACTTC,CATSDPAREGQETQYF
TRBV7-2,TRBJ2-1,many,TRBD2,17,TGTGCCAGCAGCCGTAGCGGGAGAGCGAGCTCCTACAATGAGCAGTTCTTC,CASSRSGRASSYNEQFF
TRBV12-3/TRBV12-4,TRBJ2-7,many,TRBD1,15,TGTGCCAGCAATTCCGGTGGACAGGGGTATAACGAGCAGTACTTC,CASNSGGQGYNEQYF
TRBV27,TRBJ2-2,-,-,15,TGTGCCAGCAGTCCGCCGGGACATAACACCGGGGAGCTGTTTTTT,CASSPPGHNTGELFF
TRBV18,TRBJ1-2,-,TRBD1,14,TGTGCCAGCTCACCCGTAGGGGGCGGCTATGGCTACACCTTC,CASSPVGGGYGYTF
TRBV7-2,TRBJ2-1,many,TRBD2,13,TGTGCCAGCAGCTCGACTAGCGGTAGTGAGCAGTTCTTC,CASSSTSGSEQFF
TRBV20-1,TRBJ2-1,many,TRBD2,14,TGCAGTGCTCTTCTAGCGGGAAATTACAATGAGCAGTTCTTC,CSALLAGNYNEQFF
TRBV14,TRBJ2-3,-,TRBD2,11,TGTGCCAGCAGCCTAGCGGGAGGACAGTATTTT,CASSLAGGQYF
TRBV2,TRBJ2-1,many,-,14,TGTGCCAGCAAGTGGGGGGACGGGTACAATGAGCAGTTCTTC,CASKWGDGYNEQFF
TRBV25-1,TRBJ1-2,-,-,12,TGTGCCAGCAGGACCGGGGCTTATGGCTACACCTTC,CASRTGAYGYTF
TRBV9,TRBJ1-1,many,TRBD1,13,TGTGCCAGCAGCGACGACGACAGGGAAAAAGCTTTCTTT,CASSDDDREKAFF
TRBV20-1,TRBJ2-1,-,TRBD2,16,TGCAGTGCCACCCCGGCGGGGGGAGGTAGATACAATGAGCAGTTCTTC,CSATPAGGGRYNEQFF
TRBV5-4,TRBJ2-3,-,TRBD2,14,TGTGCCAGCAGCTTGGATAGGCGGGGGGATACGCAGTATTTT,CASSLDRRGDTQYF
TRBV12-3/TRBV12-4,TRBJ2-1,many,TRBD2,13,TGTGCCAGCAGTTTTCGGGAGGTTAATGAGCAGTTCTTC,CASSFREVNEQFF
TRBV28,TRBJ1-5,few,TRBD1,14,TGTGCCAGCAGTACCAGGGGGCTTAATCAGCCCCAGCATTTT,CASSTRGLNQPQHF
TRBV20-1,TRBJ2-5,few,-,14,TGCAGTGCTCTACCCGAGCGGGACCAAGAGACCCAGTACTTC,CSALPERDQETQYF
TRBV6-5,TRBJ2-5,many,TRBD2,13,TGTGCCAGCAGTTACGGGGGGGAAGAGACCCAGTACTTC,CASSYGGEETQYF
TRBV12-3/TRBV12-4,TRBJ2-5,-,-,12,TGTGCCAGCAGCCGCGAAGGGGTGACCCAGTACTTC,CASSREGVTQYF
TRBV4-1,TRBJ2-7,many,TRBD2,14,TGCGCCAGCAGCCCGACTAGCGGGAACTACGAGCAGTACTTC,CASSPTSGNYEQYF
TRBV28,TRBJ2-2,many,-,16,TGTGCCAGCAGTTCCCCGCGGGGGCGCGGCACCGGGGAGCTGTTTTTT,CASSSPRGRGTGELFF
TRBV9,TRBJ1-1,many,TRBD1,15,TGTGCCAGCAGCGTAACAGGGGGCGCCGATACTGAAGCTTTCTTT,CASSVTGGADTEAFF
TRBV7-2,TRBJ2-7,many,-,14,TGTGCCAGCAGCCAGGGGTGGAAGGACTACGAGCAGTACTTC,CASSQGWKDYEQYF
TRBV7-9,TRBJ1-1,-,-,14,TGTGCCAGCAGCTTAGTAACCGGGAGCACTGAAGCTTTCTTT,CASSLVTGSTEAFF
TRBV7-9,TRBJ2-5,many,-,17,TGTGCCAGCAGCTTGTTGTATGGTCCAATGGTTGAAGAGACCCAGTACTTC,CASSLLYGPMVEETQYF
TRBV7-9,TRBJ2-1,few,-,13,TGTGCCAGCAGCTTAATCGGGAACAATGAGCAGTTCTTC,CASSLIGNNEQFF
TRBV7-9,TRBJ2-7,many,-,13,TGTGCCAGCAGATCCGGGTCGACCTACGAGCAGTACTTC,CASRSGSTYEQYF
TRBV29-1,TRBJ2-7,many,-,12,TGCAGCGTTGGCTTAGGGGACCACGAGCAGTACTTC,CSVGLGDHEQYF
TRBV7-8,TRBJ2-7,-,-,12,TGTGCCAGCAGCTTAGATGGAAACGAGCAGTACTTC,CASSLDGNEQYF
TRBV20-1,TRBJ1-5,-,-,14,TGCAGTGCTAGCCCCCCAGCGGGTTTCCAGCCCCAGCATTTT,CSASPPAGFQPQHF
TRBV9,TRBJ2-1,-,TRBD2,15,TGTGCCAGCAGCTCTACCGGACTAGCTTACAATGAGCAGTTCTTC,CASSSTGLAYNEQFF
TRBV2,TRBJ2-5,few,-,14,TGTGCCAGCAGTAGACCGGGGGCATGGGAGACCCAGTACTTC,CASSRPGAWETQYF
TRBV14,TRBJ2-7,-,TRBD1,15,TGTGCCAGCAGCCAACCGCCCGGGACAGCCTACGAGCAGTACTTC,CASSQPPGTAYEQYF
TRBV9,TRBJ2-2,many,-,16,TGTGCCAGCATCGGGACCCCCGGAGGTGACACCGGGGAGCTGTTTTTT,CASIGTPGGDTGELFF
TRBV14,TRBJ1-1,many,-,13,TGTGCCAGCAGCCAAGGAACGAACACTGAAGCTTTCTTT,CASSQGTNTEAFF
TRBV5-1,TRBJ2-1,many,TRBD1,15,TGCGCCAGCAGCTTCGGACAGGGGGGAATCAATGAGCAGTTCTTC,CASSFGQGGINEQFF
TRBV18,TRBJ1-2,-,TRBD1,13,TGTGCCAGCGGCCGACAGGGGGATTATGGCTACACCTTC,CASGRQGDYGYTF
TRBV19,TRBJ2-1,-,TRBD1,13,TGTGCCAGTAGTACCAGCACAGGGGATGAGCAGTTCTTC,CASSTSTGDEQFF
TRBV4-1,TRBJ2-1,few,-,16,TGCGCCAGCAGCCAAGGGGTGCGGGGCACCTACAATGAGCAGTTCTTC,CASSQGVRGTYNEQFF
TRBV7-8,TRBJ2-5,many,TRBD1,14,TGTGCCAGCAGCTTATGGGGGACAGAAGAGACCCAGTACTTC,CASSLWGTEETQYF
TRBV2,TRBJ2-1,-,TRBD2,17,TGTGCCAGCAGTGAAAGTAAGACTAGCGGGAGACAAAATGAGCAGTTCTTC,CASSESKTSGRQNEQFF
TRBV7-6,TRBJ1-4,many,TRBD1,13,TGTGCCAGCAGCCCGACAGGGTTTGAAAAACTGTTTTTT,CASSPTGFEKLFF
TRBV5-6,TRBJ2-7,-,TRBD1,13,TGTGCCAGCAGCTGGACAGGGGACTACGAGCAGTGCTTC,CASSWTGDYEQCF
TRBV7-2,TRBJ2-1,many,-,13,TGTGCCAGCAGCTTAGTGAGTCTCAATGAGCAGTTCTTC,CASSLVSLNEQFF
TRBV12-3/TRBV12-4,TRBJ2-5,-,-,13,TGTGCCAGCAGAGGGGACTTGGAAGAGACCCAGTACTTC,CASRGDLEETQYF
TRBV18,TRBJ2-5,few,TRBD2,15,TGTGCCAGCTCACCATGGCTAGCGGGAACAGAGACCCAGTACTTC,CASSPWLAGTETQYF
TRBV6-1,TRBJ2-7,few,TRBD2,14,TGTGCCAGCAGTCCGGGGGGTCCTCCCTACGAGCAGTACTTC,CASSPGGPPYEQYF